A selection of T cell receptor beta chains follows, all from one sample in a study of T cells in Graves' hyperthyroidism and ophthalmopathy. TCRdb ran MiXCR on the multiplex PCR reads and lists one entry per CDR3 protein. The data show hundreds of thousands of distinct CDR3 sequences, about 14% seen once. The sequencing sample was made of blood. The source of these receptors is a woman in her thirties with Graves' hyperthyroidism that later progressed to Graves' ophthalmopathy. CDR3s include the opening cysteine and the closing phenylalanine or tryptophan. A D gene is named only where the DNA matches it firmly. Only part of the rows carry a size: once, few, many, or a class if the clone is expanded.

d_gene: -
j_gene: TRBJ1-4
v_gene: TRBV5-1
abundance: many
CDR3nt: TGCGCCAGCAGCTTGTCCACAGGTCCAACTAATGAAAAACTGTTTTTT
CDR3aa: CASSLSTGPTNEKLFF

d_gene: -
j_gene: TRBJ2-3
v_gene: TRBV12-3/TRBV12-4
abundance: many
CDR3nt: TGTGCCAGCAGTCCCGGCGGGAGCACAGATACGCAGTATTTT
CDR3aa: CASSPGGSTDTQYF

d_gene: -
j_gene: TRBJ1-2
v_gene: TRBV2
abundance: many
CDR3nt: TGTGCCAGCAGAGATCGACAAGAAGCTAACTATGGCTACACCTTC
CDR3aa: CASRDRQEANYGYTF

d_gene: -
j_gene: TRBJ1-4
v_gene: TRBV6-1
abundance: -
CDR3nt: TGTGCCAGCAGTCCCAGGGTGACTGAAAAACTGTTTTTT
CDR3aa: CASSPRVTEKLFF

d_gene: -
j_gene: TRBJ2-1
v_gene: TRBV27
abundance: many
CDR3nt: TGTGCCAGCAGCCGAGTGAACAATGAGCAGTTCTTC
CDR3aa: CASSRVNNEQFF

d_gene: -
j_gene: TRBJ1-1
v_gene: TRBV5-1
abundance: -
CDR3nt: TGCGCCAGCAGCTTGTATTCGCCAGATAACACTGAAGCTTTCTTT
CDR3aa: CASSLYSPDNTEAFF

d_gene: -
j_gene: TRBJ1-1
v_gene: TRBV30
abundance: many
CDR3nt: TGTGCCTGGAGAATCAGGGCGGGCACTGAAGCTTTCTTT
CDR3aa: CAWRIRAGTEAFF

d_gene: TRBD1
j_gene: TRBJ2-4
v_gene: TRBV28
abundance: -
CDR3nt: TGTGCCAGCAGTTTCCTTTTTACCGACAGGGGCCCAACCTTAAACATTCAGTACTTC
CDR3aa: CASSFLFTDRGPTLNIQYF

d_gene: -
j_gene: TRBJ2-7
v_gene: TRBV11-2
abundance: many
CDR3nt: TGTGCCAGCAGCTTAGCTGTTTCCTACGAGCAGTACTTC
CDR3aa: CASSLAVSYEQYF

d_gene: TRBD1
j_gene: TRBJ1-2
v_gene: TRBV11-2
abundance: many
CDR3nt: TGTGCCAGCAGCACCCACAGGGGGGACTATGGCTACACCTTC
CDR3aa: CASSTHRGDYGYTF

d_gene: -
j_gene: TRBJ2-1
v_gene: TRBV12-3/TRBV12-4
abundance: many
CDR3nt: TGTGCCAGCAGTTTAGGCGGGATGCTAGCTGATGAGCAGTTCTTC
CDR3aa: CASSLGGMLADEQFF

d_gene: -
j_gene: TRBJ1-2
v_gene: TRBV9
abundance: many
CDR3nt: TGTGCCAGCAGCGGGGGGGCGGAAGATGGCTACACCTTC
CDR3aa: CASSGGAEDGYTF

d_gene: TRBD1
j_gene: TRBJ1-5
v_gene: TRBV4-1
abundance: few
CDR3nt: TGCGCCAGCAGCCAAGTACGTGGACAGGGGGTCAATCAGCCCCAGCATTTT
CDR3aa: CASSQVRGQGVNQPQHF

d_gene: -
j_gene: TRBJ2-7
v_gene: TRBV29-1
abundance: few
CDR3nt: TGCAGCGTTGCTCAGGGGACCTACGAGCAGTACTTC
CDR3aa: CSVAQGTYEQYF

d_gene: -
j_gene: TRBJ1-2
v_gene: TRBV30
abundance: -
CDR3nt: TGTGCCTGGAGTCCCGGGGGCGGAGGCTACACCTTC
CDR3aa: CAWSPGGGGYTF

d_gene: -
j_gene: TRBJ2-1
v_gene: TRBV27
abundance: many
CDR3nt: TGTGCCAGCAGCATAGAACCGACAGCAGATGAGCAGTTCTTC
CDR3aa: CASSIEPTADEQFF

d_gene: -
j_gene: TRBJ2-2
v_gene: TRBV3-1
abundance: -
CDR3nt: TGTGCCAGCAGCCAAGACGTCCACCTGGGCACCGGGGAGCTGTTTTTT
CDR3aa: CASSQDVHLGTGELFF

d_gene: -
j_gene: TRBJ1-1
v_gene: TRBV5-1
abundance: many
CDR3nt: TGCGCCAGCAGCTTGGCCCCAGGCAGCGACACTGAAGCTTTCTTT
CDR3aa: CASSLAPGSDTEAFF

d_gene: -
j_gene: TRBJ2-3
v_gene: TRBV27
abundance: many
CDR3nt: TGTGCCAGCAGTTTAACCGGGAGAACGCTTAGCACAGATACGCAGTATTTT
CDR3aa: CASSLTGRTLSTDTQYF

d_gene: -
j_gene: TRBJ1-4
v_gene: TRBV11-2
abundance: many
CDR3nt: TGTGCCAGCAGCTCCAACCCAGTCCCATCAACTAATGAAAAACTGTTTTTT
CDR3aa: CASSSNPVPSTNEKLFF

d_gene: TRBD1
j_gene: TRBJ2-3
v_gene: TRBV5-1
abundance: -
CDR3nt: TGCGCCAGCAGCTTAAGGCTTATGGGGACAGGGGCGAATACGCAGTATTTT
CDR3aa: CASSLRLMGTGANTQYF

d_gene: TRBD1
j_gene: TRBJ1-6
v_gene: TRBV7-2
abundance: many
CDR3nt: TGTGCCAGCAGCCAAACGGGACAGACCCCTAGGAATAATTCACCCCTCCACTTT
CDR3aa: CASSQTGQTPRNNSPLHF

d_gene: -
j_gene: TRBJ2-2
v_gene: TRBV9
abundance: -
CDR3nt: TGTGCCAGCAACCCTTTTGCGAACACCGGGGAGCTGTTTTTT
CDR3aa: CASNPFANTGELFF

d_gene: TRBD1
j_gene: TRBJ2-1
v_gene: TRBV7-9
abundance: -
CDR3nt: TGTGCCAGCAGCCCTAACATAGGGGACAGGGGGTTCAATGAGCAGTTCTTC
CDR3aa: CASSPNIGDRGFNEQFF

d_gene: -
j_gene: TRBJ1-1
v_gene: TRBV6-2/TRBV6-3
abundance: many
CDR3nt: TGTGCCAGCAGCCCACCCGTGGGTGAAGCTTTCTTT
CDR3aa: CASSPPVGEAFF

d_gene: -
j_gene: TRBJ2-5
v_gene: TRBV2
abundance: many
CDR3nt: TGTGCCAGCACAGCGTTCGAGGAGGAGACCCAGTACTTC
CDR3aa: CASTAFEEETQYF

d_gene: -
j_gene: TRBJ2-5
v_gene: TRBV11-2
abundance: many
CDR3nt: TGTGCCAGCGGCCTATCGGAGATTCAAGAGACCCAGTACTTC
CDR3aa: CASGLSEIQETQYF

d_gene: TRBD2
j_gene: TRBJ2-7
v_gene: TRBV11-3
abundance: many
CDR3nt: TGTGCCAGCAGCTGGGGGACTAGCGGGAGGGCCCCCTACGAGCAGTACTTC
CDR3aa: CASSWGTSGRAPYEQYF

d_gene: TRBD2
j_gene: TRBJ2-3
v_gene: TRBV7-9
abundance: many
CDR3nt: TGTGCCAGCAGCCCACTCTCTAGCGGGTTCACAGATACGCAGTATTTT
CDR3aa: CASSPLSSGFTDTQYF

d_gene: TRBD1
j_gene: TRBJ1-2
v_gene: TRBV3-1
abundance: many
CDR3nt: TGTGCCAGCAGCTCTTCAGGGGGATTTTCTGGTGGCTACACCTTC
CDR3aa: CASSSSGGFSGGYTF

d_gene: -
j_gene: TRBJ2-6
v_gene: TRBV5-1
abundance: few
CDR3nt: TGCGCCAGCAGCTTGACGGGTACCAGCTCTGGGGCCAACGTCCTGACTTTC
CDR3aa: CASSLTGTSSGANVLTF

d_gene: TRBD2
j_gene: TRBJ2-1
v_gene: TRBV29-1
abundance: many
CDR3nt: TGCGCCTCTAGCGGGTGGCGCTCCTACAATGAGCAGTTCTTC
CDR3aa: CASSGWRSYNEQFF

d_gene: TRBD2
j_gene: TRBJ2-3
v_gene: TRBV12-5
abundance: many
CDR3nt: TGTGCTACCAAACTAGCGGGCACAGATACGCAGTATTTT
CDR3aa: CATKLAGTDTQYF

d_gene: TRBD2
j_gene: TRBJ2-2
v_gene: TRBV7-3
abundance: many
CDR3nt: TGTGCCAGCAGTGCGACGGGGGGGAACACCGGGGAGCTGTTTTTT
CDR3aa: CASSATGGNTGELFF

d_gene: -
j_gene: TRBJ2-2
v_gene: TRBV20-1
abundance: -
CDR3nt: TGCAGTGCTAGGGGGGCAGGTAGAGGCACCGGGGAGCTGTTTTTT
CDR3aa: CSARGAGRGTGELFF

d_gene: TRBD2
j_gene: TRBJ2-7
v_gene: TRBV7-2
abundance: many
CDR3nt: TGTGCCAGCAGCCCCCCCGGACTAGCGGGAGGCGGGCAGTACTTC
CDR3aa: CASSPPGLAGGGQYF

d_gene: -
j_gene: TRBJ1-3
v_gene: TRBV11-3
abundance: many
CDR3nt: TGTGCCAGCAGCTCCCCGGATGGGGGTTCTGGAAACACCATATATTTT
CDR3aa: CASSSPDGGSGNTIYF

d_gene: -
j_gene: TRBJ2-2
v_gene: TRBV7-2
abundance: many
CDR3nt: TGTGCCAGCAGCAGTCTCCGGGGGTCGAACACCGGGGAGCTGTTTTTT
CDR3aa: CASSSLRGSNTGELFF

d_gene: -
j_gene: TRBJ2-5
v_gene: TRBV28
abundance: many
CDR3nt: TGTGCCAGCAGGGGGGCCGTGGAGACCCAGTACTTC
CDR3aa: CASRGAVETQYF

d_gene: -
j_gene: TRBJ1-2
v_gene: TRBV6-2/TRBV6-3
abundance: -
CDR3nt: TGTGCCAGCAGCCGTGGGACGGGTTATTCCTATGGCTACACCTTC
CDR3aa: CASSRGTGYSYGYTF

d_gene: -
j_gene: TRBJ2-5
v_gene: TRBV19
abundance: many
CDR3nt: TGTGCCAGTAGGGATATCCGGGACAAGAAACAAGAGACCCAGTACTTC
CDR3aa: CASRDIRDKKQETQYF

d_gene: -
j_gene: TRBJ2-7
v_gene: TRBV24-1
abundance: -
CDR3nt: TGTGCCACCAGTGATTCCTACACGGACGAGCAGTACTTC
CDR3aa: CATSDSYTDEQYF

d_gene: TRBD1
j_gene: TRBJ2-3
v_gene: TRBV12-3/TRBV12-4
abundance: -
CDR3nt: TGTGCCAGCAGTTGGCCGGGACAGGGGGCAGATACGCAGTATTTT
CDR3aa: CASSWPGQGADTQYF

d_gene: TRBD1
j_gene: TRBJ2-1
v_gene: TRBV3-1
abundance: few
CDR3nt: TGTGCCAGCAGCCAAACCGGGACAGGGGGCGGCTATGAGCAGTTCTTC
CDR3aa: CASSQTGTGGGYEQFF

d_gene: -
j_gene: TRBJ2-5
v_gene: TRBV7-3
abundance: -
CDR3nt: TGTGCCAGCAGCTTAATCCCAGGGATAGAGACCCAGTACTTC
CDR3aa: CASSLIPGIETQYF

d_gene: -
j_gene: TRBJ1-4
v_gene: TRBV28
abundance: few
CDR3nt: TGTGCCAGCAGTTCACAGGGTTTACGGGAAAAACTGTTTTTT
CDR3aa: CASSSQGLREKLFF

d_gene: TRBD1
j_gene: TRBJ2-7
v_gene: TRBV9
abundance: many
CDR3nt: TGTGCCACAAATGGGGACCGGGACAGGTACTACGAGCAGTACTTC
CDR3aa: CATNGDRDRYYEQYF

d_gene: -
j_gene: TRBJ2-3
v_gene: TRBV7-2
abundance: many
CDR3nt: TGTGCCAGCAAGACAGGTGAAGGGACAGATACGCAGTATTTT
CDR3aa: CASKTGEGTDTQYF

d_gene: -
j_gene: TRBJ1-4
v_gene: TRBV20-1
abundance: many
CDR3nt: TGCAGTGCTAGAGGCGCCTTGGAGCTTGCAACTAATGAAAAACTGTTTTTT
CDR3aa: CSARGALELATNEKLFF

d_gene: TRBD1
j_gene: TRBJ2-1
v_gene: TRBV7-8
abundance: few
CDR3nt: TGTGCCAGCAGCCCCCGAGGGGGACAGGAAGGTGAGCAGTTCTTC
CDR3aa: CASSPRGGQEGEQFF

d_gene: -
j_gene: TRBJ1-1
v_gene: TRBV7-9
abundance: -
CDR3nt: TGTGCCAGCAGCTCCCGCGGGAGGCCACGAAAAGAGGGCACTGAAGCTTTCTTT
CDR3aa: CASSSRGRPRKEGTEAFF

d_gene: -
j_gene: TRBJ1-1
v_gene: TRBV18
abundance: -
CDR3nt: TGTGCCAGCTCCCAGGGAAATCAGAACACTGAAGCTTTCTTT
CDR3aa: CASSQGNQNTEAFF

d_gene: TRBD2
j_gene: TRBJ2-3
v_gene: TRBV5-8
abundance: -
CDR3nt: TGTGCCAGCAGCTGGTCTAGCGGGAGAACAGATACGCAGTATTTT
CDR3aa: CASSWSSGRTDTQYF

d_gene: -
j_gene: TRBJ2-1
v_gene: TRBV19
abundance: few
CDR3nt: TGTGCCAGTAGTATCTACGAAAGCTCCTACAATGAGCAGTTCTTC
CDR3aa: CASSIYESSYNEQFF

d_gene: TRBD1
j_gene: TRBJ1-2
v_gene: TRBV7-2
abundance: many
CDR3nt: TGTGCCAGCAGTTCGACAGGGTATGGCTACACCTTC
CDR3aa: CASSSTGYGYTF

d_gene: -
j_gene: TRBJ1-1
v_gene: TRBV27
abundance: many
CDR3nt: TGTGCCAGCAGGACGGGGGGTGGCACTGAAGCTTTCTTT
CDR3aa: CASRTGGGTEAFF

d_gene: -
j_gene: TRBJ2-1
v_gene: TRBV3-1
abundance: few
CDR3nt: TGTGCCAGCAGCCAGGTAGACTCCTACAATGAGCAGTTCTTC
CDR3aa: CASSQVDSYNEQFF

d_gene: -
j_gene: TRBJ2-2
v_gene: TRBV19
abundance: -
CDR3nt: TGTGCCAGTAGTCCGGGACGTAACACCGGGGAGCTGTTTTTT
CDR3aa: CASSPGRNTGELFF

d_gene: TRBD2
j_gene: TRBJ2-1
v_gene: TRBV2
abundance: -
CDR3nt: TGTGCCAGCACCCTCAGGACTAGCGGGAGCTCCTACAATGAGCAGTTCTTC
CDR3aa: CASTLRTSGSSYNEQFF

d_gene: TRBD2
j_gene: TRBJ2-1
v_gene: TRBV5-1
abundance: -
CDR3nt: TGCGCCAGCAGCTTGACGGCGGGGGGGAATCCCACCTACAATGAGCAGTTCTTC
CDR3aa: CASSLTAGGNPTYNEQFF